Sequencing of this TCR beta chain was carried out in a study of blood T cell repertoires in COVID-19 (dated by TCRdb to 2018 to 2021). Study-level background: Samples from collaborators originated in the United States, Italy and Spain and spanned both the acute and convalescent phases of COVID-19. Subjects who had been exposed to COVID-19, were actively infected with it, or had recovered from it provided the deeply sampled blood TCRbeta repertoires that made up the dataset. The prospective study material was composed of cDNA or gDNA derived from T cells, B-cell-depleted T cells, or PBMCs. HLA class I and class II types, where available, came from metadata supplied by the sample provider rather than from assay-based typing. The sample metadata nearly always contained a de-identified subject ID, COVID-19 status, age in years and sex. A freely available public database, intended as a resource for researchers studying the immune response to SARS-CoV-2, is where the repertoires were released. The samples were drawn from the first 160 participants of the ongoing ImmuneRACE study and from 1,254 subjects provided by 6 global collaborators. The research as a whole found: The amount of clinical and demographic metadata varied by source and participant and was provided uncurated.

With respect to this clone: The target of this receptor is not known. Nothing much larger sits one base from this clone, and base qualities are not available.

TCRbeta CDR3 regions were amplified from genomic DNA by means of the immunoSEQ Assay, a bias-controlled multiplex PCR. In the authors' own workflow: Within the assay, amplification of reference gene primers was used to estimate how many nucleated cells each sample contained. To quantify the absolute abundance of each unique TCRbeta CDR3 rearrangement, sequence reads were collapsed and filtered. For each sample, productive Simpson clonality was calculated as the square root of Simpson's diversity index over productive rearrangements. What TCRdb holds here is the immuneACCESS table cut down to in-frame rearrangements. Part of the clones is not present; checked against another copy, under half of the missing clones reflect an unresolved V gene, and the others are unexplained. The D gene and trimming were derived from the DNA, and the V and J assignments and clone size from that table. The sample table contains some 370,000 clones; only one count was recorded for around 87% of them. The ten largest clones add up to 8% to 13% of the sample.

Germline trimming amounts to 1 base on V and 6 bases on J, with 9 as the count of junction bases outside the gene matches. In the germline V gene, CDR1 corresponds to MGHRA and CDR2 to YSYEKL. From cysteine to phenylalanine, the CDR3 is 16 amino acids long. Only the CDR3 DNA is retained, 48 bases long and in frame from the first base. One collaborating source in Seattle enrolled patients during active infection and followed them longitudinally through the course of disease. The collaborating institutions used their own protocols to collect whole blood in K2EDTA tubes. For TCRbeta analysis, collaborator samples were shipped as frozen whole blood, as isolated PBMCs, or as DNA extracted from either sample type.

The chain was built from TRBV4-1 and TRBJ2-3; a stretch of 8 junction bases matches TRBD2. The specimen was peripheral blood. The source of this sequence is a woman between 25 and 40 years old with COVID-19, enrolled during active disease. The DNA sequence follows: TGCGCCAGCAGCCAAGGCGGCGGGGGGAGACGGGATACGCAGTATTTT. It translates to CASSQGGGGRRDTQYF.